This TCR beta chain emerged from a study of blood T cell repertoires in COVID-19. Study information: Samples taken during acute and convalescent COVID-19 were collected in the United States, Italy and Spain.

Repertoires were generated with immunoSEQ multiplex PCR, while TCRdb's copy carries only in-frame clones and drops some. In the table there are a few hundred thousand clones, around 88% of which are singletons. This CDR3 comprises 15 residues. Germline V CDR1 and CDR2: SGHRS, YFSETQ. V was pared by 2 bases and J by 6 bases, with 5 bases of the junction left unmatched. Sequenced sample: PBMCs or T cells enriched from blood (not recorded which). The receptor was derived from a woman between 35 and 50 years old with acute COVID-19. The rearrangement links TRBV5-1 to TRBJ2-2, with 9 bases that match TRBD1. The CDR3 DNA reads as TGCGCCAGCAGCTTTGGACAGGGGCGATCCGGGGAGCTGTTTTTT. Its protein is CASSFGQGRSGELFF.